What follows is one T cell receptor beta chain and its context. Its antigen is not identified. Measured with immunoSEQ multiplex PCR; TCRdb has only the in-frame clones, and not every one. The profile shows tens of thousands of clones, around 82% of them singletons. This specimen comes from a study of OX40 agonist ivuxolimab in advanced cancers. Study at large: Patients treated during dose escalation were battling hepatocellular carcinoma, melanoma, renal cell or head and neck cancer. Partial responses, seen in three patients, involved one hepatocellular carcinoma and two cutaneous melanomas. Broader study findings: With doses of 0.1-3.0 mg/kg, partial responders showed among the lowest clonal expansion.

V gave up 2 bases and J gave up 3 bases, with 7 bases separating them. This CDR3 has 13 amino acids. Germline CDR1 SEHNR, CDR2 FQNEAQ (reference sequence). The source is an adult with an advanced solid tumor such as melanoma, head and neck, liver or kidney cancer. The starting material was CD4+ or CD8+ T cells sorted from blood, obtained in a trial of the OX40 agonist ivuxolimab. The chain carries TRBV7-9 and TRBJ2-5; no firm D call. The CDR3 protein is CASSLTGEETQYF. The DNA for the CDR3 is TGTGCCAGCAGCTTAACCGGAGAAGAGACCCAGTACTTC.